This is a list of T cell receptor beta chains from one sample in a study of Ad26.COV2.S vaccination and SARS-CoV-2 variants. Method: immunoSEQ multiplex PCR; TCRdb's copy keeps in-frame clones and lacks some. The data contain over 200,000 clones, 88% of them singletons. The sequences come from peripheral blood, collected in a trial of Ad26.COV2.S vaccine versus placebo. These receptor sequences come from a person aged 18-60 years who received the Ad26.COV2.S COVID-19 vaccine or a placebo. CDR3s include the opening cysteine and the closing phenylalanine or tryptophan. D genes are given only for firm matches. Size tells how often a clone was seen (once, few, many) or the class of an expanded clone, and some rows leave it out.

V gene: TRBV29-1; D gene: TRBD2; CDR3 length: 16; clone size: NA; J gene: TRBJ2-1; CDR3 DNA: TGCAGCGTTCGACTAGCGGGAGAAGACTCCTACAATGAGCAGTTCTTC; CDR3 protein: CSVRLAGEDSYNEQFF
V gene: TRBV6-5; D gene: NA; CDR3 length: 14; clone size: NA; J gene: TRBJ1-5; CDR3 DNA: TGTGCCAGCAGTTCGACAGGTAGCAATCAGCCCCAGCATTTT; CDR3 protein: CASSSTGSNQPQHF
V gene: TRBV3-1/TRBV3-2; D gene: NA; CDR3 length: 14; clone size: NA; J gene: TRBJ1-5; CDR3 DNA: TGTGCCAGCAGCCCGGGTCCCGGCAATCAGCCCCAGCATTTT; CDR3 protein: CASSPGPGNQPQHF
V gene: TRBV7-2; D gene: NA; CDR3 length: 15; clone size: NA; J gene: TRBJ2-5; CDR3 DNA: TGTGCCAGCAGCTTAGTCGGACGGACACAAGAGACCCAGTACTTC; CDR3 protein: CASSLVGRTQETQYF
V gene: TRBV30; D gene: NA; CDR3 length: 14; clone size: NA; J gene: TRBJ1-4; CDR3 DNA: TGTGCCTGGAGGTTCTCGAGAACTAATGAAAAACTGTTTTTT; CDR3 protein: CAWRFSRTNEKLFF
V gene: TRBV7-3; D gene: NA; CDR3 length: 14; clone size: NA; J gene: TRBJ2-3; CDR3 DNA: TGTGCCAGCAGCCTACTGGGACCCAGGGATACGCAGTATTTT; CDR3 protein: CASSLLGPRDTQYF
V gene: TRBV7-2; D gene: NA; CDR3 length: 16; clone size: NA; J gene: TRBJ2-6; CDR3 DNA: TGTGCCAGCAGCTTATACGGACTCACCGGGGCCAACGTCCTGACTTTC; CDR3 protein: CASSLYGLTGANVLTF
V gene: TRBV5-1; D gene: TRBD2; CDR3 length: 20; clone size: NA; J gene: TRBJ2-1; CDR3 DNA: TGCGCCAGCAGCTTGGAAGGACTAGCGGGAGGGGGTAGCTCCTACAATGAGCAGTTCTTC; CDR3 protein: CASSLEGLAGGGSSYNEQFF
V gene: TRBV7-2; D gene: TRBD1; CDR3 length: 17; clone size: NA; J gene: TRBJ2-3; CDR3 DNA: TGTGCCAGCAGCTTAGAATTCGCGGGACAGGGGGCAGATACGCAGTATTTT; CDR3 protein: CASSLEFAGQGADTQYF
V gene: TRBV6-6; D gene: NA; CDR3 length: 15; clone size: NA; J gene: TRBJ1-5; CDR3 DNA: TGTGCCAGCAGTTACTCAGGGCAAGGGGCTCAGCCCCAGCATTTT; CDR3 protein: CASSYSGQGAQPQHF
V gene: TRBV30; D gene: NA; CDR3 length: 13; clone size: NA; J gene: TRBJ2-7; CDR3 DNA: TGTGCCTGGAGTGGAACAGGGTTGAGCGAGCAGTACTTC; CDR3 protein: CAWSGTGLSEQYF
V gene: TRBV7-2; D gene: NA; CDR3 length: 15; clone size: NA; J gene: TRBJ1-2; CDR3 DNA: TGTGCCAGCAGCTTCCCTCGGGGAATAGGCTATGGCTACACCTTC; CDR3 protein: CASSFPRGIGYGYTF
V gene: TRBV29-1; D gene: NA; CDR3 length: 11; clone size: NA; J gene: TRBJ2-3; CDR3 DNA: TGCAGCGTTGATGCAAGGCACACGCAGTATTTT; CDR3 protein: CSVDARHTQYF
V gene: TRBV7-3; D gene: NA; CDR3 length: 16; clone size: few; J gene: TRBJ2-3; CDR3 DNA: TGTGCCAGCAGCCCCGAGACTCATCCGTCCACAGATACGCAGTATTTT; CDR3 protein: CASSPETHPSTDTQYF
V gene: TRBV18; D gene: TRBD2; CDR3 length: 16; clone size: NA; J gene: TRBJ2-1; CDR3 DNA: TGTGCCAGCTCACCACCGGCGGGGGGGCCCTACAATGAGCAGTTCTTC; CDR3 protein: CASSPPAGGPYNEQFF
V gene: TRBV6-2/TRBV6-3; D gene: TRBD2; CDR3 length: 18; clone size: once; J gene: TRBJ2-1; CDR3 DNA: TGTGCCAGCAGTTCGCCGACTAGCGGGAGTGGGTCCTACAATGAGCAGTTCTTC; CDR3 protein: CASSSPTSGSGSYNEQFF
V gene: TRBV5-4; D gene: TRBD2; CDR3 length: 12; clone size: NA; J gene: TRBJ2-3; CDR3 DNA: TGTGCCGCCGGGGGGGAGGCAGATACGCAGTATTTT; CDR3 protein: CAAGGEADTQYF
V gene: TRBV24-1; D gene: NA; CDR3 length: 14; clone size: NA; J gene: TRBJ2-1; CDR3 DNA: TGTGCCACCAGTGATTTGGAGGGGGGCAATGAGCAGTTCTTC; CDR3 protein: CATSDLEGGNEQFF
V gene: TRBV4-2; D gene: TRBD1; CDR3 length: 15; clone size: NA; J gene: TRBJ1-4; CDR3 DNA: TGTGCCAGCAGCCAATACCGGGAACAGGGGAAAAGACTGTTTTTT; CDR3 protein: CASSQYREQGKRLFF
V gene: TRBV19; D gene: NA; CDR3 length: 15; clone size: few; J gene: TRBJ1-1; CDR3 DNA: TGTGCCAGTAGCGCCATCGGGCTGATGAACACTGAAGCTTTCTTT; CDR3 protein: CASSAIGLMNTEAFF
V gene: TRBV6-6; D gene: TRBD1; CDR3 length: 14; clone size: NA; J gene: TRBJ1-2; CDR3 DNA: TGTGCCAGCAGCCCCCCCGAGGGGGCCTATGGCTACACCTTC; CDR3 protein: CASSPPEGAYGYTF
V gene: TRBV29-1; D gene: TRBD2; CDR3 length: 12; clone size: few; J gene: TRBJ2-1; CDR3 DNA: TGCAGCCTCCGGGGGGGCCTCAATGAGCAGTTCTTC; CDR3 protein: CSLRGGLNEQFF
V gene: TRBV7-6; D gene: TRBD2; CDR3 length: 17; clone size: NA; J gene: TRBJ2-7; CDR3 DNA: TGTGCCAGCAGCTTAGCTTCTAGCGGGGGGGCCCTGGGCGAGCAGTACTTC; CDR3 protein: CASSLASSGGALGEQYF
V gene: TRBV6-6; D gene: NA; CDR3 length: 11; clone size: NA; J gene: TRBJ1-1; CDR3 DNA: TGTGCCAGCAGCCCTGCCAGAGAAGCTTTCTTT; CDR3 protein: CASSPAREAFF
V gene: TRBV27; D gene: TRBD1; CDR3 length: 14; clone size: NA; J gene: TRBJ2-3; CDR3 DNA: TGTGCCAGCAGTTTGGGGACAGGGTCAGATACGCAGTATTTT; CDR3 protein: CASSLGTGSDTQYF
V gene: TRBV19; D gene: TRBD1; CDR3 length: 15; clone size: few; J gene: TRBJ1-6; CDR3 DNA: TGTGCCAGTACGGTATTCAGGACAGGGGATTCACCCCTCCACTTT; CDR3 protein: CASTVFRTGDSPLHF
V gene: TRBV3-1/TRBV3-2; D gene: TRBD2; CDR3 length: 16; clone size: NA; J gene: TRBJ2-7; CDR3 DNA: TGTGCCAGCAGCCAACCAGACAAGGCGGGAGGATACGAGCAGTACTTC; CDR3 protein: CASSQPDKAGGYEQYF
V gene: TRBV7-9; D gene: NA; CDR3 length: 11; clone size: NA; J gene: TRBJ2-7; CDR3 DNA: TGTGCCAGCAGCCCCGCTCACGAGCAGTACTTC; CDR3 protein: CASSPAHEQYF
V gene: TRBV6-5; D gene: NA; CDR3 length: 15; clone size: NA; J gene: TRBJ2-5; CDR3 DNA: TGTGCCAGCAGTAGACCGCGAGGGAACCGGGAGACCCAGTACTTC; CDR3 protein: CASSRPRGNRETQYF
V gene: TRBV7-9; D gene: TRBD1; CDR3 length: 15; clone size: NA; J gene: TRBJ1-4; CDR3 DNA: TGTGCCAGCAGCCCGACCGGACAGGGAAGCGAAAAACTGTTTTTT; CDR3 protein: CASSPTGQGSEKLFF
V gene: TRBV29-1; D gene: NA; CDR3 length: 11; clone size: NA; J gene: TRBJ1-2; CDR3 DNA: TGCAGCGGGTCCTCGGGATTGGGCTACACCTTC; CDR3 protein: CSGSSGLGYTF
V gene: TRBV5-1; D gene: NA; CDR3 length: 17; clone size: NA; J gene: TRBJ1-1; CDR3 DNA: TGCGCCAGCAGCTTGGCCCAAGGGGTGCAAGGCAACACTGAAGCTTTCTTT; CDR3 protein: CASSLAQGVQGNTEAFF
V gene: TRBV14; D gene: NA; CDR3 length: 13; clone size: once; J gene: TRBJ1-1; CDR3 DNA: TGTGCCAGCAGCCAAGAGGTGCCCAGTGAAGCTTTCTTT; CDR3 protein: CASSQEVPSEAFF
V gene: TRBV30; D gene: NA; CDR3 length: 14; clone size: NA; J gene: TRBJ1-1; CDR3 DNA: TGTGCCTGGAGACTAATGGGTGGGGCCACTGAAGCTTTCTTT; CDR3 protein: CAWRLMGGATEAFF
V gene: TRBV27; D gene: TRBD2; CDR3 length: 16; clone size: many; J gene: TRBJ2-7; CDR3 DNA: TGTGCCAGCAGTTTCCCCCTAGCGGAGACTCGGAACGAGCAGTACTTC; CDR3 protein: CASSFPLAETRNEQYF
V gene: TRBV7-9; D gene: NA; CDR3 length: 13; clone size: once; J gene: TRBJ2-2; CDR3 DNA: TGTGCCAGCAGCGCCGCTATCACCGGGGAGCTGTTTTTT; CDR3 protein: CASSAAITGELFF